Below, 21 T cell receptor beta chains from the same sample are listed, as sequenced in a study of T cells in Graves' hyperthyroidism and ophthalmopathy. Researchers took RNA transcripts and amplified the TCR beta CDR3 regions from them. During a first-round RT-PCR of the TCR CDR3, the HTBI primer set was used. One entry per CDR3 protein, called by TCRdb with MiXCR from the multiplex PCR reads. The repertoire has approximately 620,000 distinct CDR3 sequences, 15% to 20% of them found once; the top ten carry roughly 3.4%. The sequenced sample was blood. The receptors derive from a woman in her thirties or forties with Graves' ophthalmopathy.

Here the CDR3 DNA reads TGTGCCAGCAGTTTAGGGGGGGTAGCGAACACTGAAGCTTTCTTT. Translating gives CASSLGGVANTEAFF. The V gene is TRBV28, the J gene TRBJ1-1; tentative D call: TRBD1 (5 bases). CDR1 and CDR2 (germline): MDHEN, SYDVKM. The CDR3 is 15 amino acids. Trimming removed 2 bases from V and 1 base from J, with 11 bases in between.

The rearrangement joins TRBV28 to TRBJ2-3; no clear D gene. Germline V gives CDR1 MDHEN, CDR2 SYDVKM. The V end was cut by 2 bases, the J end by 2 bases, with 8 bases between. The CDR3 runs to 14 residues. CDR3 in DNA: TGTGCCAGCAGTTTACTGTCCGTCACAGATACGCAGTATTTT. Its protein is CASSLLSVTDTQYF.

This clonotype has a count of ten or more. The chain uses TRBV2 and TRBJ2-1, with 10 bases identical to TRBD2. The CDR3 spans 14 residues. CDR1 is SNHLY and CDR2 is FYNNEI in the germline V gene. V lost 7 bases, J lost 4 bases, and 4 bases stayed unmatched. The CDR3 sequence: CASTLTSGYNEQFF. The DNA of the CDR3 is TGTGCCAGCACCTTGACTAGCGGGTACAATGAGCAGTTCTTC.

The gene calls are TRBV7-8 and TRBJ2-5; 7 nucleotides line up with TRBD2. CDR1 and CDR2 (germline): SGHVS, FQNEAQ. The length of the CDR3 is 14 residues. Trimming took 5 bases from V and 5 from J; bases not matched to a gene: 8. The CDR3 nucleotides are TGTGCCAGCAGCCTGTCCCATAGCGGGGAGACCCAGTACTTC. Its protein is CASSLSHSGETQYF.

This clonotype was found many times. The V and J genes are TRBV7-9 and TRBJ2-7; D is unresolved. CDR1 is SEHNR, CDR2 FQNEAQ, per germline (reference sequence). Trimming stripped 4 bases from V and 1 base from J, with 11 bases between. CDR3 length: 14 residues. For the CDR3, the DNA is TGTGCCAGCAGCTCGGGTTTCAGATCCTACGAGCAGTACTTC. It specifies CASSSGFRSYEQYF.

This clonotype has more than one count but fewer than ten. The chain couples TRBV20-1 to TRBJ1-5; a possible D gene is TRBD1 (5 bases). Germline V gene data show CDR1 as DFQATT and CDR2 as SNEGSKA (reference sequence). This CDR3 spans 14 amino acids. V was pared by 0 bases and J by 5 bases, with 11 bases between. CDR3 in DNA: TGCAGTGCTAGAGAGCAGGGTCTCCATCAGCCCCAGCATTTT. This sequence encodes CSAREQGLHQPQHF.

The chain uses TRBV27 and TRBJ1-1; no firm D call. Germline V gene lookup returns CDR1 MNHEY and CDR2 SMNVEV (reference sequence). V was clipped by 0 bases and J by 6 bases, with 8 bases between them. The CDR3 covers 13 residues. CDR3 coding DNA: TGTGCCAGCAGTTTATCCGCCTGGGCTGAAGCTTTCTTT. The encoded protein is CASSLSAWAEAFF.

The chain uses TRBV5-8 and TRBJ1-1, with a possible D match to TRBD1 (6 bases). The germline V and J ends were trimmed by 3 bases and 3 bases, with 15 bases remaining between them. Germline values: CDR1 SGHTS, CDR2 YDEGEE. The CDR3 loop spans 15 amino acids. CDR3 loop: CASSWLGGRDTEAFF. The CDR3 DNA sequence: TGTGCCAGCAGCTGGCTAGGGGGGAGGGACACTGAAGCTTTCTTT.

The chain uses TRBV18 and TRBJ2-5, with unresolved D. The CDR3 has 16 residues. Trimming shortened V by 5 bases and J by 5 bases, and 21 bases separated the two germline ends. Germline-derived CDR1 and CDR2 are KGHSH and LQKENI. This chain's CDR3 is CASSTQVGLQAETQYF. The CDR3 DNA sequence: TGTGCCAGCTCAACTCAAGTGGGTCTTCAGGCCGAGACCCAGTACTTC.

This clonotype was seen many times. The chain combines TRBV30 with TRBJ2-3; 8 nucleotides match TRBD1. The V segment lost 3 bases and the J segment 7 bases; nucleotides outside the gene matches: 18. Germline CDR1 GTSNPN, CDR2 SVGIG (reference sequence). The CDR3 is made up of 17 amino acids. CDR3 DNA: TGTGCCTGGAGCCCCAGCCCCCCAGGGGGCGGAAGAAATACGCAGTATTTT. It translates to CAWSPSPPGGGRNTQYF. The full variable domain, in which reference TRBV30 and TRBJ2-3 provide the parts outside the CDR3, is SQTIHQWPATLVQPVGSPLSLECTVEGTSNPNLYWYRQAAGRGLQLLFYSVGIGQISSEVPQNLSASRPQDRQFILSSKKLLLSDSGFYLCAWSPSPPGGGRNTQYFGPGTRLTVL.

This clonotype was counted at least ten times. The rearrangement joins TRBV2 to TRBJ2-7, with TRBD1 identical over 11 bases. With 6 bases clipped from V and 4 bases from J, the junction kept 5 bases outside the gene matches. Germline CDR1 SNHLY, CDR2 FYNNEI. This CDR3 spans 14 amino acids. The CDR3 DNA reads TGTGCCAGCAGAACCGGACAGGGGGCTTACGAGCAGTACTTC. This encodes CASRTGQGAYEQYF. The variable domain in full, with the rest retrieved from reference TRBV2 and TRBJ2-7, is EPEVTQTPSHQVTQMGQEVILRCVPISNHLYFYWYRQILGQKVEFLVSFYNNEISEKSEIFDDQFSVERPDGSNFTLKIRSTKLEDSAMYFCASRTGQGAYEQYFGPGTRLTVT.

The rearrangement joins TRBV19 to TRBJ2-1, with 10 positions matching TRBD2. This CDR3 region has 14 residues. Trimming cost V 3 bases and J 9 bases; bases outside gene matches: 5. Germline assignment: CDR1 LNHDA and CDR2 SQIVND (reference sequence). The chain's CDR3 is CASSISGGKGEQFF. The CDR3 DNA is TGTGCCAGTAGTATTAGCGGGGGGAAGGGTGAGCAGTTCTTC.

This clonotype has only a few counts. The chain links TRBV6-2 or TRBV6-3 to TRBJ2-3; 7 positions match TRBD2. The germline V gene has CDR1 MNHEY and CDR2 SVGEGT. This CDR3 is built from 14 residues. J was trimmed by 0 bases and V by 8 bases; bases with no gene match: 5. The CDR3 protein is CASGLAASTDTQYF. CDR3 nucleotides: TGTGCCAGCGGGCTAGCGGCTAGCACAGATACGCAGTATTTT.

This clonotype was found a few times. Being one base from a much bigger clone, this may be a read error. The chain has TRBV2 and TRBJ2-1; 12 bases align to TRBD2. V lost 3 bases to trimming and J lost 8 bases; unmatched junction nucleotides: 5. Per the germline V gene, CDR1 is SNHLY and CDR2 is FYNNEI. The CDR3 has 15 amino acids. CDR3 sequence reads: CASSDGTSGYDEQFF. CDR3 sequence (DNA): TGTGCCAGCAGTGATGGGACTAGCGGGTACGATGAGCAGTTCTTC.

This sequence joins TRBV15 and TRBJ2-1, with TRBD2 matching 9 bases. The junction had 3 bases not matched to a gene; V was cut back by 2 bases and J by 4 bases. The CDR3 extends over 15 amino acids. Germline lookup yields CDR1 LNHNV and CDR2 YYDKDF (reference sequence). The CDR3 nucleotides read TGTGCCACCAGCAGAATTAGCGGGGGATACAATGAGCAGTTCTTC. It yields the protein CATSRISGGYNEQFF.

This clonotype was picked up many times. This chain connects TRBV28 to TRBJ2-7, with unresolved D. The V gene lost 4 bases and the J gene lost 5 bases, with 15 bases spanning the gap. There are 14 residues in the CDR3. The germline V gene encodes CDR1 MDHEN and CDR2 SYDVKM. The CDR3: CASSSPVPDHEQYF. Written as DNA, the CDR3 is TGTGCCAGCAGTTCCCCGGTCCCGGACCACGAGCAGTACTTC.

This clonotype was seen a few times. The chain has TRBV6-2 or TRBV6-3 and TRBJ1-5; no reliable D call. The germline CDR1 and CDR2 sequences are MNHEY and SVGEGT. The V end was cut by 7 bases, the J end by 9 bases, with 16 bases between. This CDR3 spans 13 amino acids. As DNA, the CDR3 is TGTGCCAGCAAGGAAGTCGTCGGGGTGCCCCAGCATTTT. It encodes CASKEVVGVPQHF.

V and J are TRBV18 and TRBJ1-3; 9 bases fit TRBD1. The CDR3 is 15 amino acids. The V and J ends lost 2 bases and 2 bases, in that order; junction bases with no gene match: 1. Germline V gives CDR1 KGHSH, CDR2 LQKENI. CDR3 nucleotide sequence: TGTGCCAGCTCACCAGGGACAGGGCCTGGAAACACCATATATTTT. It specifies CASSPGTGPGNTIYF.

CDR3 DNA: TGTGCCTGGAAGGGACAGGGGAATGGCTACACCTTC. Its translation is CAWKGQGNGYTF. This rearrangement joins TRBV30 to TRBJ1-2; 10 bases align to TRBD1. V was clipped by 4 bases and J by 6 bases; unmatched bases: 2. CDR3 length: 12 amino acids. Per the germline V gene, CDR1 is GTSNPN and CDR2 is SVGIG (reference sequence).

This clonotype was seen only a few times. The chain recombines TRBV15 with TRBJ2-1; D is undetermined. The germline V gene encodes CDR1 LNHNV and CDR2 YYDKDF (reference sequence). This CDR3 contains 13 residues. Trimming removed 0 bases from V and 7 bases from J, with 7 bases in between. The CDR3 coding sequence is TGTGCCACCAGCAGAGAATTTAGGAATGAGCAGTTCTTC. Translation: CATSREFRNEQFF. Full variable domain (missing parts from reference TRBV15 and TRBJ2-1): DAMVIQNPRYQVTQFGKPVTLSCSQTLNHNVMYWYQQKSSQAPKLLFHYYDKDFNNEADTPDNFQSRRPNTSFCFLDIRSPGLGDTAMYLCATSREFRNEQFFGPGTRLTVL.

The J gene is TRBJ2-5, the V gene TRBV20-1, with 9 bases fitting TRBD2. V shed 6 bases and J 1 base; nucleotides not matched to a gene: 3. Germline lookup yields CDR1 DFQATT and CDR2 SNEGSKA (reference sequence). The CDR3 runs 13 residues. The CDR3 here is CSAGGRAQETQYF. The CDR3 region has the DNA TGCAGTGCGGGCGGGAGGGCCCAAGAGACCCAGTACTTC.